This T cell receptor (beta chain) was sequenced for a study of human T cells and chemical hapten exposure. The CDR3 runs to 15 residues. V was cut by 1 base and J by 2 bases, with 10 bases left in between. One entry per CDR3 protein results from TCRdb running MiXCR on the RACE reads. The sample includes tens of thousands of distinct CDR3 sequences, around a tenth of them seen just once. Time point here: patch test 2, 6 weeks after DPC sensitization. As for treatment: therapeutic diphenylcyclopropenone sensitization with weekly scalp DPC. The sequence was collected from a man aged 18 to 35 with alopecia areata. Some clones in this sample may be carry-over from other donors' samples. The sample consisted of whole blood, taken in connection with sensitization to the hapten diphenylcyclopropenone (DPC). The chain links TRBV12-3 or TRBV12-4 to TRBJ2-3, with D maybe TRBD2 (6 bases). The CDR3 nucleotides are TGTGCCAGCAGTTTAGAGGGACTCAACACAGATACGCAGTATTTT. Amino acid sequence: CASSLEGLNTDTQYF.